This TCR beta chain was recovered during a study of human T cells and chemical hapten exposure (dated by TCRdb to 2020 to 2022). Context from the whole study: For sensitization, 2% DPC in acetone was applied to a roughly 2 cm by roughly 2 cm area of upper inner arm skin. Blood was sampled from patients pre-sensitization (week 0) and at 2, 6 and about 24 weeks after DPC sensitization. For TCR sequencing, blood came from 25 to 35 alopecia patients at anywhere from one to four time points (pre-sensitization, 2, 6 and 24 weeks). Patch tests used Finn chambers with 0.01% DPC on the upper back, scored after 6 days by International Contact Dermatitis Research Group standards. Libraries were pooled for sequencing, and per-sample TCR yields varied mainly because of small differences in library volumes within the pool. The patient cohort, mostly female, included alopecia areata with under or over 50% scalp involvement, alopecia totalis and alopecia universalis. Peripheral blood TCR repertoire changes were tracked in vivo in alopecia patients during primary and secondary sensitization to the hapten diphenylcyclopropenone (DPC). Patients additionally received weekly therapeutic DPC doses to the scalp throughout the roughly 25-week study period. Overall study results and their limits: After repeated subsampling, changes were observed in the strength of the expansion versus patch-test correlation and in the threshold at which the correlation became significant. The number of PT1 expanded TCRs positively correlated with patch test score, significant at thresholds 8, 16 and 32 but not 4. DPC sensitization did not change the number of TCRs with a frequency above 1 in 1000, and there was no evidence of changes in global repertoire structure. Because every patient had alopecia, a presumed autoimmune disease, the patients' immune response might differ from that of healthy individuals. Significantly more large CDR3 similarity clusters were formed by expanded TCRs than by pre-sensitization or healthy control sets, consistent with antigen-driven responses.

Based on the germline V gene, the CDR1 and CDR2 sequences are SGHVS and FQNEAQ. Cut back by 5 bases and 3 bases, the V and J ends lie 11 bases apart. The CDR3 spans 13 residues, from the cysteine through the phenylalanine. Only CDR3 DNA is held: 39 bases, read in frame from base 1. This clonotype appeared a few times. Its recognized antigen is unknown. Per-nucleotide qualities are absent, and no much larger clonotype sits a single base away. Library construction relied on RACE. For sequencing, a NextSeq 500 was employed. Library preparation attached unique molecular identifiers to individual cDNA molecules for quantitative, reproducible TCR counting. Both TCR alpha and TCR beta chains were sequenced from each blood RNA sample. The authors processed their data as follows. The median number of TCRs per sample was over 95,000, ranging from 23,224 to 690,600. V, J and CDR3 annotation of the TCR reads was performed with the Decombinator software suite. For the PS versus PT1 abundance plots, all samples were subsampled to the same number of TCRs (28,000). TCRs were defined as expanded if absent before sensitization and observed at least eight times at the 2-week time point. The raw public data were reprocessed by TCRdb itself: fastp quality trimming at Q25, MiXCR clonotype calling, in-frame beta chains only. Each entry merges the rows of one CDR3 protein and shows their most common DNA and genes. These V and J calls rely on TCRdb rather than the paper's analysis. In all, the sample holds under 200,000 distinct CDR3 sequences, and 28% of those were seen once. Clones ranked in the top ten supply about 2% of the sample.

Interpreted using the paper, the time point label stands for: patch test 3, about 24 weeks after DPC sensitization. The treatment or condition label, as the study defines it: therapeutic diphenylcyclopropenone sensitization with weekly scalp DPC. At each patch-test visit, blood was drawn before the patch test was applied. Patients were considered eligible if aged 18 to 70, diagnosed with alopecia and deemed suitable for DPC therapy, and patients were excluded if pregnant. Total RNA was isolated from unfractionated whole blood collected in Tempus Blood RNA tubes. Sequenced here: whole blood, sampled in connection with sensitization to the hapten diphenylcyclopropenone (DPC). The clonotype originates from a woman aged 18-35 years with alopecia areata. Some clones in this sample may be carry-over from other donors' samples. This chain is built from TRBV7-8 and TRBJ2-7; tentative D gene TRBD1, with 6 bases matching. The DNA sequence is given as TGTGCCAGCAGCCTAGGGGGTGGCTACGAGCAGTACTTC. Translated, it gives CASSLGGGYEQYF.